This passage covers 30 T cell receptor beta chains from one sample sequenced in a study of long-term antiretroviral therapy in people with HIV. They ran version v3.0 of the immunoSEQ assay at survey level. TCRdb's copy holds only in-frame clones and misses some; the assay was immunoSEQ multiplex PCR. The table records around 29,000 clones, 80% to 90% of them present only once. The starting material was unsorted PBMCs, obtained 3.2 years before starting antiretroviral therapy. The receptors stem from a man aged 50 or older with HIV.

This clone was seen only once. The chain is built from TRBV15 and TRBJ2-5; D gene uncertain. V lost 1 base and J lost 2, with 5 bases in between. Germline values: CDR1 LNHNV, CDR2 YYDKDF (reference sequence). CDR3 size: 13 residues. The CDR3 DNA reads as TGTGCCACCAGCAGAGGGGGACAAGAGACCCAGTACTTC. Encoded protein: CATSRGGQETQYF.

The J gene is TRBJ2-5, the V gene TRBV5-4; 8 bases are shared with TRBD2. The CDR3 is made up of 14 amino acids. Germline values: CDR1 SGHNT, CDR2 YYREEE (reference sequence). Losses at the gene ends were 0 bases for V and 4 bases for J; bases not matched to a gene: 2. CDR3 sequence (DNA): TGTGCCAGCAGCTTGGCGGGGGGGCGAGAGACCCAGTACTTC. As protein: CASSLAGGRETQYF.

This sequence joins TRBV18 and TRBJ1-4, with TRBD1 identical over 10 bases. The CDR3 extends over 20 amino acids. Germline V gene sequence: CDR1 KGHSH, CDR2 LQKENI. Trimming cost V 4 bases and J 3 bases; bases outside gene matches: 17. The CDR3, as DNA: TGTGCCAGCTCACAGCCTGGGGGACAGGGGATTTCAGCGGCTAATGAAAAACTGTTTTTT. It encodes CASSQPGGQGISAANEKLFF.

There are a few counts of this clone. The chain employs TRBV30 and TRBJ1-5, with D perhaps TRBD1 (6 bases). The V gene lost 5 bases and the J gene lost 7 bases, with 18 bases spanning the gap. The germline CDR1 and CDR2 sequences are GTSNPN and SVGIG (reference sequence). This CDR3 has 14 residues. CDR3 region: CAWAATGGNQPQHF. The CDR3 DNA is TGTGCCTGGGCGGCGACAGGCGGGAACCAGCCCCAGCATTTT.

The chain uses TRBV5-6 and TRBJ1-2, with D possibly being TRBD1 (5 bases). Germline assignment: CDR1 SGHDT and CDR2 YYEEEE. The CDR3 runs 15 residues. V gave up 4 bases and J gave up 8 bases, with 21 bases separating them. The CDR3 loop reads CASSPGRARAGGYTF. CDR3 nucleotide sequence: TGTGCCAGCAGCCCGGGACGGGCCCGGGCCGGGGGCTACACCTTC.

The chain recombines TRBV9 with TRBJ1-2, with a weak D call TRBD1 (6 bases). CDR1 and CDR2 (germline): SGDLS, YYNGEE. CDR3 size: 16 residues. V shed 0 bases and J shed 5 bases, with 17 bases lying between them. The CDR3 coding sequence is TGTGCCAGCAGCGTAGAGCAAGGGGAGGGGGGATATGGCTACACCTTC. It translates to CASSVEQGEGGYGYTF. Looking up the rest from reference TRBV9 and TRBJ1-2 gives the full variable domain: DSGVTQTPKHLITATGQRVTLRCSPRSGDLSVYWYQQSLDQGLQFLIQYYNGEERAKGNILERFSAQQFPDLHSELNLSSLELGDSALYFCASSVEQGEGGYGYTFGSGTRLTVV.

The CDR3 DNA is TGTGCCTGGAGTCTCAGGGACTATCTCTACAATGAGCAGTTCTTC. It codes for CAWSLRDYLYNEQFF. The chain combines TRBV30 with TRBJ2-1; 7 bases are a match to TRBD2. The V segment lost 2 bases and the J segment 3 bases; nucleotides outside the gene matches: 7. Germline V gene sequence: CDR1 GTSNPN, CDR2 SVGIG (reference sequence). This CDR3 region has 15 residues.

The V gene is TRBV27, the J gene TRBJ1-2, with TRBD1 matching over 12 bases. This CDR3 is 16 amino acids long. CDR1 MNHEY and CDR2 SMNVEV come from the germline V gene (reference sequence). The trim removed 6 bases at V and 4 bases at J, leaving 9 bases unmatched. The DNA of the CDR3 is TGTGCCAGCAGCCCGGGACAGGGGGCGGCGTTCTATGGCTACACCTTC. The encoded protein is CASSPGQGAAFYGYTF.

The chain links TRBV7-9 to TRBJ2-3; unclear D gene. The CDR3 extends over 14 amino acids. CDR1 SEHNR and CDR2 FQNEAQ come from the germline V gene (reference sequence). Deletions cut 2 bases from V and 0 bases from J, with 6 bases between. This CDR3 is CASSLRESTDTQYF. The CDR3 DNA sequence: TGTGCCAGCAGCTTACGAGAAAGCACAGATACGCAGTATTTT.

CDR3 sequence (DNA): TGTGCCTGGAGTCATAGATGGGCAGGGAGTTTGACAGATACGCAGTATTTT. Protein: CAWSHRWAGSLTDTQYF. The chain uses TRBV30 and TRBJ2-3, with D perhaps matching TRBD1 or TRBD2 (5 bases each). The CDR3 is made up of 17 amino acids. V was trimmed by 2 bases and J by 3 bases, leaving 21 bases between them. Germline V CDR1 and CDR2: GTSNPN, SVGIG (reference sequence).

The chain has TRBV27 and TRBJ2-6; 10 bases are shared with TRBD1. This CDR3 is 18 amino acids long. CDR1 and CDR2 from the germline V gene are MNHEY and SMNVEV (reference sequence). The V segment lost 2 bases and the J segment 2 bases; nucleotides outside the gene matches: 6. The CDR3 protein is CASSLRQGAGTGANVLTF. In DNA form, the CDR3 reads TGTGCCAGCAGTTTAAGACAGGGGGCGGGTACTGGGGCCAACGTCCTGACTTTC. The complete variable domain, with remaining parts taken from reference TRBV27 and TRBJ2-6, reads EAQVTQNPRYLITVTGKKLTVTCSQNMNHEYMSWYRQDPGLGLRQIYYSMNVEVTDKGDVPEGYKVSRKEKRNFPLILESPSPNQTSLYFCASSLRQGAGTGANVLTFGAGSRLTVL.

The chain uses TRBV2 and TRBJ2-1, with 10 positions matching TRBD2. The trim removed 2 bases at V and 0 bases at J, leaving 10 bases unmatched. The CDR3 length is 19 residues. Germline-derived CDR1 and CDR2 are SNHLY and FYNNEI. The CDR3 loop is CASSEFSSGRARSYNEQFF. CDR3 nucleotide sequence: TGTGCCAGCAGTGAATTCTCCAGCGGGAGGGCCCGCTCCTACAATGAGCAGTTCTTC.

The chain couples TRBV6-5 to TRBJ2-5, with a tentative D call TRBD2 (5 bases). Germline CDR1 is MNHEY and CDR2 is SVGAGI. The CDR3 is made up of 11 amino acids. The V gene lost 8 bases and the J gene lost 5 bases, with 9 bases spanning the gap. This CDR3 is CASGRRETQYF. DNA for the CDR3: TGTGCCAGCGGAAGGAGGGAGACCCAGTACTTC.

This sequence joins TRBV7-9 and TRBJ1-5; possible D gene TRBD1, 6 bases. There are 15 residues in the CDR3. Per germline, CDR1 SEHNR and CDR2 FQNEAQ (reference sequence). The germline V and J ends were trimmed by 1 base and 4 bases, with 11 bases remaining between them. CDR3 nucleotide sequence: TGTGCCAGCAGCTTAGGTACAGGGAAGAATCAGCCCCAGCATTTT. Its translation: CASSLGTGKNQPQHF.

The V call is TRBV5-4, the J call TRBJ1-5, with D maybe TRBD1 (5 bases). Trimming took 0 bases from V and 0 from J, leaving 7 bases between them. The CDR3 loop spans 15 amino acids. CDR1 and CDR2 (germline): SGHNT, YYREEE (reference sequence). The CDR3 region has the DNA TGTGCCAGCAGCTTGGGTGGGGGTAGCAATCAGCCCCAGCATTTT. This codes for CASSLGGGSNQPQHF.

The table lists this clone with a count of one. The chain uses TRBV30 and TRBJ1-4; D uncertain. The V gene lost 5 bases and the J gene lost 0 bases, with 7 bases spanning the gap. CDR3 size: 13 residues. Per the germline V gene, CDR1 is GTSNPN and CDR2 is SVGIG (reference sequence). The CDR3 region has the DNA TGTGCCTGGTGTCGATCAACTAATGAAAAACTGTTTTTT. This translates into CAWCRSTNEKLFF.

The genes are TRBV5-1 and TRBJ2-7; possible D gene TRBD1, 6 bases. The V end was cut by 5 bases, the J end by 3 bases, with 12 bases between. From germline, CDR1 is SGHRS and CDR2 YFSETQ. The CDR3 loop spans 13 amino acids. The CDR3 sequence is CASRADSYYEQYF. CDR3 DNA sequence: TGCGCCAGCAGAGCGGACAGTTACTACGAGCAGTACTTC.

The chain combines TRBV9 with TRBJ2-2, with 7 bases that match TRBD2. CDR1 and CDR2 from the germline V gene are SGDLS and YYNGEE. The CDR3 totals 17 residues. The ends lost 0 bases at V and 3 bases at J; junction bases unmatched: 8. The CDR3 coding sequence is TGTGCCAGCAGCGTAGATGCGTGGCGGGAGTACACCGGGGAGCTGTTTTTT. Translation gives CASSVDAWREYTGELFF.

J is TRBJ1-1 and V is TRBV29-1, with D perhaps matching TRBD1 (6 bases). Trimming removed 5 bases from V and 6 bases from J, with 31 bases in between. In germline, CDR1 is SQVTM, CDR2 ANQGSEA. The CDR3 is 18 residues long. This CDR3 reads CSVFKTGPSQTYTPEAFF. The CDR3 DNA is TGCAGCGTTTTCAAGACAGGCCCAAGTCAAACCTATACCCCTGAAGCTTTCTTT.

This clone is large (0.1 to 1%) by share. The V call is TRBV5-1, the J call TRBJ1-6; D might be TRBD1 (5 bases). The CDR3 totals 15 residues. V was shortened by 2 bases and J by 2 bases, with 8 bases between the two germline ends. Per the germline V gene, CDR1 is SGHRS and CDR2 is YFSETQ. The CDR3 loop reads CASSFTGPYNSPLHF. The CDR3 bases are TGCGCCAGCAGCTTCACGGGACCCTATAATTCACCCCTCCACTTT.

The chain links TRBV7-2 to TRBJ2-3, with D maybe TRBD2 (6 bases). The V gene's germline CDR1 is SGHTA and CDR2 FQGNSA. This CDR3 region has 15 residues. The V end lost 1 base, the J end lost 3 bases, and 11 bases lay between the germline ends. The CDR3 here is CASSLGLVGTDTQYF. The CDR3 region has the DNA TGTGCCAGCAGCTTAGGACTAGTTGGAACAGATACGCAGTATTTT.

CDR3 residues: CASSYGGYSPLHF. CDR3 nucleotides: TGTGCCAGCAGTTATGGTGGATATTCACCCCTCCACTTT. The chain combines TRBV5-5 with TRBJ1-6, with D uncertain. The CDR3 totals 13 residues. Germline CDR1 SGHKS, CDR2 YYEKEE (reference sequence). V lost 5 bases to trimming and J lost 8 bases, with 11 bases between them.

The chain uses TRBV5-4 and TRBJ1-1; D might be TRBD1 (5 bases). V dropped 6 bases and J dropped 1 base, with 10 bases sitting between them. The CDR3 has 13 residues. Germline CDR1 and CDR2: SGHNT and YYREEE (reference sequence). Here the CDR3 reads CASKRGGNTEAFF. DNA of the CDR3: TGTGCCAGCAAACGGGGGGGGAACACTGAAGCTTTCTTT.

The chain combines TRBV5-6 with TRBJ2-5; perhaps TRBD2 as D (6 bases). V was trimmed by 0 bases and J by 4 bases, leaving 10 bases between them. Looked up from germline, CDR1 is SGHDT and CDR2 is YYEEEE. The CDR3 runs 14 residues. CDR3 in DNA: TGTGCCAGCAGCTTGGGGGGACTCGCAGAGACCCAGTACTTC. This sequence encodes CASSLGGLAETQYF.

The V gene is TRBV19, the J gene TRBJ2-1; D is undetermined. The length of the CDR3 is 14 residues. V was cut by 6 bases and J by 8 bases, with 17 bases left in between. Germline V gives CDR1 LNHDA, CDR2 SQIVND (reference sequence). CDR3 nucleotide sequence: TGTGCCAGTAGGGCGACTCGGAGTATCTATGAGCAGTTCTTC. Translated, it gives CASRATRSIYEQFF.

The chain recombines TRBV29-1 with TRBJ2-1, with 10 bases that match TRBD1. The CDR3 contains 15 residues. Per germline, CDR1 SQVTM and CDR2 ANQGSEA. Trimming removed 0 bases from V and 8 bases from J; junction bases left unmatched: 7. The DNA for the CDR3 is TGCAGCGTTGAAGAGGAAGGGACAGGGGTCGATGAGCAGTTCTTC. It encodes CSVEEEGTGVDEQFF.

The CDR3 nucleotides read TGTGCCAGCAGCCCGGAACTAGCGGGAGCAGAGACCCAGTACTTC. Translated: CASSPELAGAETQYF. The V call is TRBV7-2, the J call TRBJ2-5; 11 nucleotides align to TRBD2. From germline, CDR1 is SGHTA and CDR2 FQGNSA. The CDR3 has 15 amino acids. The junction had 6 bases not matched to a gene; V was cut back by 5 bases and J by 4 bases.

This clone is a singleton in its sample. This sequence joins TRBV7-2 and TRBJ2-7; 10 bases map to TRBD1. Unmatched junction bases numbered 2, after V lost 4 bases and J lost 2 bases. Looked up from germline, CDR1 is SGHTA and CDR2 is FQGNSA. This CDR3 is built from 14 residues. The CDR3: CASSSGTGAYEQYF. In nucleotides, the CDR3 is TGTGCCAGCAGCTCCGGGACAGGGGCCTACGAGCAGTACTTC.

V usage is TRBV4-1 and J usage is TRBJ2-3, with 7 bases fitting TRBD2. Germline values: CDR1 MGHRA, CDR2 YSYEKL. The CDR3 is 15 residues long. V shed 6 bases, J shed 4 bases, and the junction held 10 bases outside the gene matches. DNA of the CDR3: TGCGCCAGCAGTCATCCTAGCGGTGGGGCAGATACGCAGTATTTT. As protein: CASSHPSGGADTQYF.

The CDR3 DNA is TGTGCCAGCAGCGTTAGCGGGGGGGACAATGAGCAGTTCTTC. Translation gives CASSVSGGDNEQFF. The chain is built from TRBV9 and TRBJ2-1; 11 bases align to TRBD2. This CDR3 has 14 residues. CDR1 is SGDLS, CDR2 YYNGEE, per germline. Trimming cost V 2 bases and J 5 bases; bases outside gene matches: 0.